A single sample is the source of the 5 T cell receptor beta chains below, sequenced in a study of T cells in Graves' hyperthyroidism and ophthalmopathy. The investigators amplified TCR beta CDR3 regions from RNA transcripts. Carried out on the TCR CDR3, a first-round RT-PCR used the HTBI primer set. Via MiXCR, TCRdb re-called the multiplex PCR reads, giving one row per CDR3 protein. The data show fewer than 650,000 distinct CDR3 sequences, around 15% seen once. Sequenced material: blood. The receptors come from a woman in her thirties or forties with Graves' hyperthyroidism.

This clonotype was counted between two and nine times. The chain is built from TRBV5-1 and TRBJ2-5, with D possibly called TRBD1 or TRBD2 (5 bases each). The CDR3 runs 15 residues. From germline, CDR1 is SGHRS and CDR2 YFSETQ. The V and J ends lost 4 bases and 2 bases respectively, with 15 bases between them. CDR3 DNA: TGCGCCAGCAGCACGCGAGGGGACGGGCAAGAGACCCAGTACTTC. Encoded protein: CASSTRGDGQETQYF.

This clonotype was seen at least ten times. This chain's CDR3 is CASSLVPGGNIQYF. DNA of the CDR3: TGCGCCAGCAGCTTGGTGCCGGGGGGCAACATTCAGTACTTC. The rearrangement uses TRBV5-1 and TRBJ2-4; the D gene is possibly TRBD2 (7 bases). This CDR3 is built from 14 residues. CDR1 SGHRS and CDR2 YFSETQ come from the germline V gene. Trimming removed 0 bases at V and 7 bases at J, with 11 bases between. Looking up the rest from reference TRBV5-1 and TRBJ2-4 gives the full variable domain: KAGVTQTPRYLIKTRGQQVTLSCSPISGHRSVSWYQQTPGQGLQFLFEYFSETQRNKGNFPGRFSGRQFSNSRSEMNVSTLELGDSALYLCASSLVPGGNIQYFGAGTRLSVL.

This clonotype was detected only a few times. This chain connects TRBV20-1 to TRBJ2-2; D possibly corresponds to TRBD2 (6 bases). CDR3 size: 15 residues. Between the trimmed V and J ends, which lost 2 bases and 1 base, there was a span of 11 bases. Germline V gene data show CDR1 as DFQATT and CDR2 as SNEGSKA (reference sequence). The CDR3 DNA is TGCAGTGCTAGAAGTCTAGCGCTGAACACCGGGGAGCTGTTTTTT. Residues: CSARSLALNTGELFF.

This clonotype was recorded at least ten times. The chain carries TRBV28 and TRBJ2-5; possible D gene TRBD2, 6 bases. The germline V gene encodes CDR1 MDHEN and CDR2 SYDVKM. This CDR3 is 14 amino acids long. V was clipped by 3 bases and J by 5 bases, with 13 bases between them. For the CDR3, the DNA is TGTGCCAGCAGTTTCATCGGGGCGGGGGAGACCCAGTACTTC. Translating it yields CASSFIGAGETQYF.

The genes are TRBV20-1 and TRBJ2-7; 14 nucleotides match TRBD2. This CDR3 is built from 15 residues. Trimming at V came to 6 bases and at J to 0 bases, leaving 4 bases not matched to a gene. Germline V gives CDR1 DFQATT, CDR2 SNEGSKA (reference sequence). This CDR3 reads CSAGLAGGSSYEQYF. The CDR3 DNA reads TGCAGTGCCGGACTAGCGGGAGGAAGCTCCTACGAGCAGTACTTC.